The clone carrying this T cell receptor (beta chain) was detected only a few times. Its specificity is not known. One heparinised blood draw, averaging about 100 mL, came from each donor. Via CD45RO/CCR7/CD25/CD127/CD95/CD27, cells of the CD4+ naive, central memory, regulatory and stem cell-like memory subsets were sorted. The sample belongs to a study of beta chain features in type 1 diabetes. Study results and caveats: More deletions and fewer insertions at VDJ junctions were seen in type 1 diabetes patients. For Type 1 diabetes patients, all four CD4+ subsets carried TCRB CDR3s that were moderately but significantly shorter.

cDNA synthesis used the whole RNA isolate, giving expressed TCRB sequences. Assay: immunoSEQ multiplex PCR; the TCRdb copy retains only in-frame clones and omits some. The data show more than 250,000 clones, approximately 15% seen once. V was pared by 9 bases and J by 8 bases, with 13 bases between. The CDR3 runs 11 residues. Germline lookup yields CDR1 MDHEN and CDR2 SYDVKM. This sequence joins TRBV28 and TRBJ1-1, with a possible D match to TRBD1 (6 bases). This sequence originates from a man aged 18 to 29 with type 1 diabetes. Sequenced: naive CD4+ T cells from blood. The DNA of the CDR3 is TGTGCCAGTTCGAAGGGGACAGAAGCTTTCTTT. Translating gives CASSKGTEAFF. Complete variable domain (other parts from reference TRBV28 and TRBJ1-1): DVKVTQSSRYLVKRTGEKVFLECVQDMDHENMFWYRQDPGLGLRLIYFSYDVKMKEKGDIPEGYSVSREKKERFSLILESASTNQTSMYLCASSKGTEAFFGQGTRLTVV.